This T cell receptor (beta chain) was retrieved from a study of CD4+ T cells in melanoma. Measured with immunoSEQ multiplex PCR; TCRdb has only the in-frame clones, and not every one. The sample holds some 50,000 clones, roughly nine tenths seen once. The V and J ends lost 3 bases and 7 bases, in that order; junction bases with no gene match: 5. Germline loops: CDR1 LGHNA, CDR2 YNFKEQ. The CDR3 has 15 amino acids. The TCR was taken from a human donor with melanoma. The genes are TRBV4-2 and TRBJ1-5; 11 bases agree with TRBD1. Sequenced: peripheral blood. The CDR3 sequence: CASSQDRGQGQPQHF. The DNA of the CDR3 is TGTGCCAGCAGCCAGGACAGGGGGCAGGGGCAGCCCCAGCATTTT.